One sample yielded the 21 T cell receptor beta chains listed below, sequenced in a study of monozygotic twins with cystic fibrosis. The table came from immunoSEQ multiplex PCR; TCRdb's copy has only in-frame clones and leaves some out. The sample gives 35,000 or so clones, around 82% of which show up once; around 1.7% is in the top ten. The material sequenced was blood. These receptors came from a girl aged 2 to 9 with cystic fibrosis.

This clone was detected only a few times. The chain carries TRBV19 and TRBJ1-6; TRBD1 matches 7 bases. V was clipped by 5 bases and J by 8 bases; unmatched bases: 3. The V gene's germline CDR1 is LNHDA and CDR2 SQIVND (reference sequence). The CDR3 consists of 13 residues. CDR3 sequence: CASSFQGDSPLHF. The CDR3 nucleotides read TGTGCCAGTAGTTTCCAGGGGGATTCACCCCTCCACTTT.

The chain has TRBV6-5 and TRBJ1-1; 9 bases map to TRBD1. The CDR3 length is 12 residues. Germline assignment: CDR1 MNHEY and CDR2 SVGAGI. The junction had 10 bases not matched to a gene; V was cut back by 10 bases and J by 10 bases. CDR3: CATTTGGAGAFF. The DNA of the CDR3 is TGTGCCACCACGACAGGGGGAGCTGGAGCTTTCTTT.

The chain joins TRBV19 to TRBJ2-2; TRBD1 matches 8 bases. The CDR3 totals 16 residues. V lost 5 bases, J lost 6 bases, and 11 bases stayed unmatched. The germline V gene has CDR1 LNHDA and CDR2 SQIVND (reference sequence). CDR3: CASSLNGQGFSGELFF. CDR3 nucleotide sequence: TGTGCCAGTAGTCTAAACGGACAGGGATTTTCCGGGGAGCTGTTTTTT.

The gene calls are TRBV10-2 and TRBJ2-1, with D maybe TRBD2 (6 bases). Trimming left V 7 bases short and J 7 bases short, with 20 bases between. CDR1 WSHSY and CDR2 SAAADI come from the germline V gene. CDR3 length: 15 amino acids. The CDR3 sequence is CASKRDGGGGNEQFF. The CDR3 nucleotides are TGCGCCAGCAAAAGGGACGGGGGTGGAGGAAATGAGCAGTTCTTC.

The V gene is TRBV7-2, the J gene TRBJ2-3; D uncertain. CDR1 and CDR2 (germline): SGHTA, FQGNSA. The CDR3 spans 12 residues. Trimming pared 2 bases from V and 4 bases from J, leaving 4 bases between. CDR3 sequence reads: CASSLPADTQYF. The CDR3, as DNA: TGTGCCAGCAGCTTACCGGCAGATACGCAGTATTTT.

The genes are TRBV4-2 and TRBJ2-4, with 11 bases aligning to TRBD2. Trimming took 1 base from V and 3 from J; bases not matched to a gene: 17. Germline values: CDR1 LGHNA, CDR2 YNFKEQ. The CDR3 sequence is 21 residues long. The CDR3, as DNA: TGTGCCAGCAGCCAAGCCCTCCTCTCTCTAGCGGGGGGCCGGGGCAAAAACATTCAGTACTTC. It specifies CASSQALLSLAGGRGKNIQYF.

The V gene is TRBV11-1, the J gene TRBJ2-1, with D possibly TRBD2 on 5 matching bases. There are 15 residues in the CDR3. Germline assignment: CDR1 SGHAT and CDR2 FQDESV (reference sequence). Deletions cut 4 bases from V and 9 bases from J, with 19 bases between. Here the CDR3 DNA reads TGTGCCAGCAGCTCGACTACCCCAGTGGATAGTGAGCAGTTCTTC. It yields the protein CASSSTTPVDSEQFF. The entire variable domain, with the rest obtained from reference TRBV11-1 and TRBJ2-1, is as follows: EAEVAQSPRYKITEKSQAVAFWCDPISGHATLYWYRQILGQGPELLVQFQDESVVDDSQLPKDRFSAERLKGVDSTLKIQPAELGDSAMYLCASSSTTPVDSEQFFGPGTRLTVL.

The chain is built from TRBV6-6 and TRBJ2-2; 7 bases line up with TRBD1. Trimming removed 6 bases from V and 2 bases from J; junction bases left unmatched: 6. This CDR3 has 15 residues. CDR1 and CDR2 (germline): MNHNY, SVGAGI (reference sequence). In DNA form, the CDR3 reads TGTGCCAGCAGCCCCGGGACAGTAAACACCGGGGAGCTGTTTTTT. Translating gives CASSPGTVNTGELFF.

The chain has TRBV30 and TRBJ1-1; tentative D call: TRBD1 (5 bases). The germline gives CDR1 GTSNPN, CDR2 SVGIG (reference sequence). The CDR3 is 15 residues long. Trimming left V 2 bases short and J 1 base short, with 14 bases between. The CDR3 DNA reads TGTGCCTGGAGTAAGAGGGACTTGGAGAACACTGAAGCTTTCTTT. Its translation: CAWSKRDLENTEAFF.

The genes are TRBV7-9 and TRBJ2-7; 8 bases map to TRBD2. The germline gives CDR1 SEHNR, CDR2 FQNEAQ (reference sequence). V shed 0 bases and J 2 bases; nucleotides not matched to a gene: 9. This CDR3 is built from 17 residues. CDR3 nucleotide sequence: TGTGCCAGCAGCTTAGCAGTCGGGGGGGGTGTCCCCTACGAGCAGTACTTC. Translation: CASSLAVGGGVPYEQYF.

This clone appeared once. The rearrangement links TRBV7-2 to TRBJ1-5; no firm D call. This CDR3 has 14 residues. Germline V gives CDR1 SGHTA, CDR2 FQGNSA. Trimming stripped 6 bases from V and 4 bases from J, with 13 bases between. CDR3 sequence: CASSYHVGNQPQHF. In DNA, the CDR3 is TGTGCCAGCAGTTACCACGTGGGGAATCAGCCCCAGCATTTT.

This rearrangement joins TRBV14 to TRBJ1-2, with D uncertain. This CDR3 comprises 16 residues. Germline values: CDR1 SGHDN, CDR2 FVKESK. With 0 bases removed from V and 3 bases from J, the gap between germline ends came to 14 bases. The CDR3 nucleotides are TGTGCCAGCAGCCAAGAAACGGGCAGTATCCACTATGGCTACACCTTC. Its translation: CASSQETGSIHYGYTF.

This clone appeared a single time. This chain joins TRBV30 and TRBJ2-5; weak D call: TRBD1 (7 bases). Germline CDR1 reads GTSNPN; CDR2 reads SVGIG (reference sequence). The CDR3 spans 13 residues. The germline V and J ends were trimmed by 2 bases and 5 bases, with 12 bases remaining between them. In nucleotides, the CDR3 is TGTGCCTGGAGTAGCAGGGGGAGGGAGACCCAGTACTTC. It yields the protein CAWSSRGRETQYF.

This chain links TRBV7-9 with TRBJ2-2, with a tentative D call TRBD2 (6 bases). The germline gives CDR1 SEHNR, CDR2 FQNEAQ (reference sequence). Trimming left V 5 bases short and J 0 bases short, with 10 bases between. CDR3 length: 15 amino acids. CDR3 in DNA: TGTGCCAGCAGCGACGGGGGTACGAACACCGGGGAGCTGTTTTTT. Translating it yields CASSDGGTNTGELFF.

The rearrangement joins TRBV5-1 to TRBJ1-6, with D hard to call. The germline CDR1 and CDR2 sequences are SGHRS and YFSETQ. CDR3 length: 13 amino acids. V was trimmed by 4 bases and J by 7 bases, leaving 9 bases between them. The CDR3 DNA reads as TGCGCCAGCAGCCCTAAACCCAATTCACCCCTCCACTTT. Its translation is CASSPKPNSPLHF.

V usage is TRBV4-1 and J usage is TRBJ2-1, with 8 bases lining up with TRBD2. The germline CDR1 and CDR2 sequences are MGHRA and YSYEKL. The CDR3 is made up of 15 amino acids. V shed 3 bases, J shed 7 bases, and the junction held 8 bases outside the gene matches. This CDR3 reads CASSQVASGRNEQFF. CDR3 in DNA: TGCGCCAGCAGCCAGGTCGCTAGCGGGCGGAATGAGCAGTTCTTC.

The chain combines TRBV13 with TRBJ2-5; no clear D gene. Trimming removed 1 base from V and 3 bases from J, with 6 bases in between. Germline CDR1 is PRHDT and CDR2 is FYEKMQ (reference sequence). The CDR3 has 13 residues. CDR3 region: CASSLVGEETQYF. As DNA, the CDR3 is TGTGCCAGCAGCTTAGTAGGCGAAGAGACCCAGTACTTC.

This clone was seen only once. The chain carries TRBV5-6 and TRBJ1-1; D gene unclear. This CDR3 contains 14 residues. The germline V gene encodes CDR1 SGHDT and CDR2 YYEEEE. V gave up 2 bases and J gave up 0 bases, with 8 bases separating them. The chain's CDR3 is CASSLSGLNTEAFF. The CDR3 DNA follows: TGTGCCAGCAGCTTATCCGGGTTGAACACTGAAGCTTTCTTT.

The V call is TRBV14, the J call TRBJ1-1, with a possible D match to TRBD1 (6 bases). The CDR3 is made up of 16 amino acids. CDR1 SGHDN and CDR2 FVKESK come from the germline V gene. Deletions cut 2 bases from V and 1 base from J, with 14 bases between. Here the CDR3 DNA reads TGTGCCAGCAGCCAATGGGGGGGGCCCAAGAACACTGAAGCTTTCTTT. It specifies CASSQWGGPKNTEAFF.

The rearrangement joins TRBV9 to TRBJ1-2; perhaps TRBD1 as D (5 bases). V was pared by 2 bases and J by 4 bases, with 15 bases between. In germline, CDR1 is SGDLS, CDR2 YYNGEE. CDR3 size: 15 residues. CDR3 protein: CASSVNEGSGYGYTF. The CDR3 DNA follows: TGTGCCAGCAGCGTGAATGAGGGGTCTGGCTATGGCTACACCTTC.

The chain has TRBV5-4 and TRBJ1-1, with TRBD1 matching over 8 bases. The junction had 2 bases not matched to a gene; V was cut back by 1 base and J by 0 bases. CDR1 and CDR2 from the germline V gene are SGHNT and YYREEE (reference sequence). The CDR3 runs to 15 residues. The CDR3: CASSLSRGLNTEAFF. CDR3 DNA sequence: TGTGCCAGCAGCTTGAGCAGGGGGCTGAACACTGAAGCTTTCTTT.